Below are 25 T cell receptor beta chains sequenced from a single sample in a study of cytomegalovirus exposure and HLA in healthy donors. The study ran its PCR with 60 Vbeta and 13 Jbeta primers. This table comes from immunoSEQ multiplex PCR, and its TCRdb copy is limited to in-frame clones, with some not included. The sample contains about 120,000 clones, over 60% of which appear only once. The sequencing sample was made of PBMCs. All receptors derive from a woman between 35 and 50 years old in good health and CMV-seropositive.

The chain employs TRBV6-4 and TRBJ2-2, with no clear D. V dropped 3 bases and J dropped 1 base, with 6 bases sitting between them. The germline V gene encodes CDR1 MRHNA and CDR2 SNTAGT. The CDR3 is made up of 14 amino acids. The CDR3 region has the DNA TGTGCCAGCAGTGAGATGCGGAACACCGGGGAGCTGTTTTTT. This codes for CASSEMRNTGELFF.

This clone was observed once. The CDR3 DNA is TGTGCCAGCAGCTTAGCTTTAGGGAGTAGCTACGAGCAGTACTTC. This codes for CASSLALGSSYEQYF. The V and J genes are TRBV7-3 and TRBJ2-7; TRBD2 is a possible D gene (5 bases). V was cut by 2 bases and J by 3 bases, with 14 bases left in between. The CDR3 length is 15 residues. Germline CDR1 and CDR2: SGHTA and FQGTGA.

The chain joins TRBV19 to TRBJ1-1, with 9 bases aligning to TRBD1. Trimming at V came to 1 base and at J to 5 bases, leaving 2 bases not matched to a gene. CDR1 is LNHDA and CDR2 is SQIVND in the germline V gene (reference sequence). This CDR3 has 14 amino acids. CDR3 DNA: TGTGCCAGTAGTATAGTGACAGGGGGTACTGAAGCTTTCTTT. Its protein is CASSIVTGGTEAFF.

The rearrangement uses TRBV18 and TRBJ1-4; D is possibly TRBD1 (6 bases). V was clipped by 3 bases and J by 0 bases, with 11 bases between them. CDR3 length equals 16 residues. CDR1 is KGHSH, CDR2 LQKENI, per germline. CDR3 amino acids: CASSPGAPATNEKLFF. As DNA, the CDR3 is TGTGCCAGCTCACCGGGGGCCCCAGCAACTAATGAAAAACTGTTTTTT.

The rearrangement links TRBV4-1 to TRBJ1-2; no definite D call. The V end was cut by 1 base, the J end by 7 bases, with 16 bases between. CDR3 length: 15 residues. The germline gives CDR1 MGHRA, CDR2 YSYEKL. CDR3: CASSQVPRWRGGYTF. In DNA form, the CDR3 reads TGCGCCAGCAGCCAAGTACCGCGCTGGCGCGGTGGCTACACCTTC.

The CDR3 nucleotides read TGTGCCAGCAGCGAGACAGGGATTGAAGGCTACACCTTC. This codes for CASSETGIEGYTF. The J gene is TRBJ1-2, the V gene TRBV6-4; 7 bases align to TRBD1. Germline V gene lookup returns CDR1 MRHNA and CDR2 SNTAGT. V lost 6 bases, J lost 8 bases, and 9 bases stayed unmatched. The CDR3 runs to 13 residues.

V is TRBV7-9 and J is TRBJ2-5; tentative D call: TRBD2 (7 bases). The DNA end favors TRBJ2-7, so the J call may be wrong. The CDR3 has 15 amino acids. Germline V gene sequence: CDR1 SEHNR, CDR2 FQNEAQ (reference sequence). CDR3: CASSLDGGPLNEQYF. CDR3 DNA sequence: TGTGCCAGCAGCTTAGACGGGGGGCCCCTAAACGAGCAGTACTTC.

CDR3 loop: CASSSGQGEGRLAEQYF. DNA of the CDR3: TGTGCCAGCAGCTCCGGACAGGGCGAGGGGAGACTCGCCGAGCAGTACTTC. This chain uses TRBV11-3 with TRBJ2-7, with 8 bases that match TRBD1. The CDR3 has 17 amino acids. Germline trimming cut 4 bases from V and 6 bases from J; bases unmatched to any gene: 17. CDR1 SGHNT and CDR2 YENEEA come from the germline V gene.

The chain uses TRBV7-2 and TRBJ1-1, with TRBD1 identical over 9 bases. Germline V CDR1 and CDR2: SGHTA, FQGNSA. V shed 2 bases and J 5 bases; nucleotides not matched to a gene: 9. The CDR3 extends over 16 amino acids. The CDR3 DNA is TGTGCCAGCAGCTTACAACAGGGGGCGCGTCGGACTGAAGCTTTCTTT. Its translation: CASSLQQGARRTEAFF.

CDR3 sequence reads: CASSRGQGSGEAFF. CDR3 coding DNA: TGTGCCAGCAGCCGGGGACAGGGCAGTGGTGAAGCTTTCTTT. This chain joins TRBV11-3 and TRBJ1-1, with 9 nucleotides matching TRBD1. Germline assignment: CDR1 SGHNT and CDR2 YENEEA. J lost 7 bases, V lost 5 bases, and 8 bases had no gene match. The CDR3 has 14 residues.

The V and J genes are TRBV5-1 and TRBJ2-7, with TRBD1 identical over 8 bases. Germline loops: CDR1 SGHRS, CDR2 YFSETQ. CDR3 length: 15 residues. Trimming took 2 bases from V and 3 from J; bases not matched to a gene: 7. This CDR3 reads CASSFFSGQGYEQYF. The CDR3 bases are TGCGCCAGCAGCTTCTTTTCCGGACAGGGCTACGAGCAGTACTTC.

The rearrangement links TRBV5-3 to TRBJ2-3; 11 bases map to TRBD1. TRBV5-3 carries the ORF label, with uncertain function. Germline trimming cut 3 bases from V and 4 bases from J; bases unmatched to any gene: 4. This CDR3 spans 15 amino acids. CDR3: CARSCPGQGADTQYF. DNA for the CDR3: TGTGCCAGAAGCTGTCCGGGACAGGGGGCAGATACGCAGTATTTT.

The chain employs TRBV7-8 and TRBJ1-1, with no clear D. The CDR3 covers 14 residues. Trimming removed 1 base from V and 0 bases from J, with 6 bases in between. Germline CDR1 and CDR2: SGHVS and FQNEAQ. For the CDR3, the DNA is TGTGCCAGCAGCTTAGGAGGATTGAACACTGAAGCTTTCTTT. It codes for CASSLGGLNTEAFF.

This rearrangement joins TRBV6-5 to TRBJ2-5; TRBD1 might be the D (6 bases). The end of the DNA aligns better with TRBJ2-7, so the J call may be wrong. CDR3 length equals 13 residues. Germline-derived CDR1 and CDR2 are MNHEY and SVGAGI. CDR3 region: CASGGTSSYEQYF. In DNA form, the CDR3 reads TGTGCCAGTGGGGGCACGAGCTCCTACGAGCAGTACTTC.

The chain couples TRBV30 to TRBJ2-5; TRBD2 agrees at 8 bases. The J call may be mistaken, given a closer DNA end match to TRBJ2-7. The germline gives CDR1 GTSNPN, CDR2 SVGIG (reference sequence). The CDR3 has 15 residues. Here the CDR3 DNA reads TGTGCCTGGAGTGTACCGGACGGGAGGGCGGTCGAGCAGTACTTC. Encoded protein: CAWSVPDGRAVEQYF.

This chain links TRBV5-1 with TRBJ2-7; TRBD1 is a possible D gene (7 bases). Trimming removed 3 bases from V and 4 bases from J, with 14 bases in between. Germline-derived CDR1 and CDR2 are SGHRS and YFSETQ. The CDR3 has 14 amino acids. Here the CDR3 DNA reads TGCGCCAGCAGCTCTTCTCAGGGGGGATACGAGCAGTACTTC. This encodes CASSSSQGGYEQYF.

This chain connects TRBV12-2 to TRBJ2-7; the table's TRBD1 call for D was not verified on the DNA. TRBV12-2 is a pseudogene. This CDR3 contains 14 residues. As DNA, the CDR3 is TGTGCAAGTCGGTACGGACAGAGCCGCTACGAGCAGTACTTC. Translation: CASRYGQSRYEQYF.

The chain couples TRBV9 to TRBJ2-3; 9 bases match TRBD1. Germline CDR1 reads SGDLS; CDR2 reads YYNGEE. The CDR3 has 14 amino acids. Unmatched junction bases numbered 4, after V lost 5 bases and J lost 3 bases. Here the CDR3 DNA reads TGTGCCAGCAGTGGAGACAGGGGGACAGATACGCAGTATTTT. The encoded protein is CASSGDRGTDTQYF.

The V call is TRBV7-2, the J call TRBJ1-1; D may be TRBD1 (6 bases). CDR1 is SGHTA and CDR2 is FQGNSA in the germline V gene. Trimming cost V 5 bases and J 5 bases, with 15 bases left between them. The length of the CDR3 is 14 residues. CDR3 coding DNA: TGTGCCAGCAGCGTGACAGGCGCCTATACTGAAGCTTTCTTT. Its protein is CASSVTGAYTEAFF.

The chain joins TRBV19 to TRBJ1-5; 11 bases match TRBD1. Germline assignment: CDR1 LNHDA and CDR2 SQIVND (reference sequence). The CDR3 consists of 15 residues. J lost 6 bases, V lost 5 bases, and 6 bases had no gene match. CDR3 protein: CASSGGQGAAQPQHF. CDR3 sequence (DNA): TGTGCCAGTAGTGGAGGACAGGGGGCGGCTCAGCCCCAGCATTTT.

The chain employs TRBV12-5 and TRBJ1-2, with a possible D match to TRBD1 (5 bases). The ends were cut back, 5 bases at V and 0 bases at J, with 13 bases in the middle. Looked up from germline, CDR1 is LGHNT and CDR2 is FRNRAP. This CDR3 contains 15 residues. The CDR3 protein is CASGLAGPSNYGYTF. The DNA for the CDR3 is TGTGCTAGTGGTCTGGCAGGGCCTTCTAACTATGGCTACACCTTC.

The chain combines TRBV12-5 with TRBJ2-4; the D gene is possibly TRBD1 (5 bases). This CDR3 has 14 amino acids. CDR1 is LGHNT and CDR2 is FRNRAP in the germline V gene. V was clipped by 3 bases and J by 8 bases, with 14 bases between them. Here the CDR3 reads CASGLGAGRDIQYF. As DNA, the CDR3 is TGTGCTAGTGGTTTAGGGGCAGGAAGGGACATTCAGTACTTC.

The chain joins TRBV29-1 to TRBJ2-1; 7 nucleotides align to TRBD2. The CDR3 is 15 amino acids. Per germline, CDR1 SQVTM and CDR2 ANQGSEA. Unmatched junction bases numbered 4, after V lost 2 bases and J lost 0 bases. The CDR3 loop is CSVETGRGSYNEQFF. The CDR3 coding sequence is TGCAGCGTTGAAACGGGGAGGGGCTCCTACAATGAGCAGTTCTTC.

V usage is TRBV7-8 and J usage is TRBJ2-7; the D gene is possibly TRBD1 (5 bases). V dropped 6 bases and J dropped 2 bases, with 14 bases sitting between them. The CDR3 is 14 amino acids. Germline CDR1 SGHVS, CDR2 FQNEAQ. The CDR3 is CASSYQGSPYEQYF. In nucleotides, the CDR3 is TGTGCCAGCAGTTATCAGGGAAGCCCCTACGAGCAGTACTTC.

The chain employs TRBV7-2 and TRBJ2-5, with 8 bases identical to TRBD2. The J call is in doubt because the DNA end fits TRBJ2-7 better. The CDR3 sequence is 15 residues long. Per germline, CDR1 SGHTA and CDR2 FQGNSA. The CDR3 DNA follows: TGTGCCAGCAGCCTCACTAGCGGTAGCTCCTACGAGCAGTACTTC. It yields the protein CASSLTSGSSYEQYF.